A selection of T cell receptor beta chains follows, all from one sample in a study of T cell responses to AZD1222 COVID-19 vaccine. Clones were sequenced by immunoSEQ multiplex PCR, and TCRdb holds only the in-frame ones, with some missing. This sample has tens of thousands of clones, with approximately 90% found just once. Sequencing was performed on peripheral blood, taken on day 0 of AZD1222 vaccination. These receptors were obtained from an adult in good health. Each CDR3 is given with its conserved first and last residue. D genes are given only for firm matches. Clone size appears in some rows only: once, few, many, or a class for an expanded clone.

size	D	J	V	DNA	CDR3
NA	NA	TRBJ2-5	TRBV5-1	TGCGCCAGCAGCCCCGGCCCAGAGACCCAGTACTTC	CASSPGPETQYF
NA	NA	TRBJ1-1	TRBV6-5	TGTGCCAGCAGTTACCTTAGAGGGAACACTGAAGCTTTCTTT	CASSYLRGNTEAFF
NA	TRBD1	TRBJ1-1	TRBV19	TGTGCCAGTAGCCTACAGGGGGCTGGGACTGAAGCTTTCTTT	CASSLQGAGTEAFF
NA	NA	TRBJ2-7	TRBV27	TGTGCCAGCAGTTTAAAAGGGGGGACCTCCTACGAGCAGTACTTC	CASSLKGGTSYEQYF
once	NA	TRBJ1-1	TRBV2	TGTGCCAGCAGTGCTGAGGGGAACACTGAAGCTTTCTTT	CASSAEGNTEAFF
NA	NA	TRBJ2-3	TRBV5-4	TGTGCCAGCAGCTGGGGGGGCACAGGGGCTGGCACAGATACGCAGTATTTT	CASSWGGTGAGTDTQYF
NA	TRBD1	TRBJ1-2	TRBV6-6	TGTGCCAGCAGTGGACAGGGTCCCTATGGCTACACCTTC	CASSGQGPYGYTF
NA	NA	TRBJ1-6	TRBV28	TGTGCCAGCAGTTTCTCACTGGCCCGTTTGCCACCCCTCCACTTT	CASSFSLARLPPLHF
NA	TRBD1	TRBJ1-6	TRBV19	TGTGCCAGTAGTATGGGAGACAGGGGGTATTCACCCCTCCACTTT	CASSMGDRGYSPLHF
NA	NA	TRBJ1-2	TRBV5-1	TGCGCCAGCAGCTTGGTGGGCGCAACTACCGATGGCTACACCTTC	CASSLVGATTDGYTF
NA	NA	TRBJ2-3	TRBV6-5	TGTGCCAGCAGCTCCCAGCGAGGAACAGATACGCAGTATTTT	CASSSQRGTDTQYF
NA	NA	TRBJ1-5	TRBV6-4	TGTGCCAGCAGTTTCGGCCAATCCCCCTTTTTTAGCAATCAGCCCCAGCATTTT	CASSFGQSPFFSNQPQHF
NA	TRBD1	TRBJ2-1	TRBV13	TGTGCCAGCAGTTACGGACAGGGGAACAATGAGCAGTTCTTC	CASSYGQGNNEQFF
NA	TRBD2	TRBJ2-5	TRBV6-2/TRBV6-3	TGTGCCAGCACCCCGGGGAGGGGTAACCTTCAAGAGACCCAGTACTTC	CASTPGRGNLQETQYF
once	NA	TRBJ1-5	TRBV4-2	TGTGCCAGCAGCCAAGATAAGGGGGTCGGCAATCAGCCCCAGCATTTT	CASSQDKGVGNQPQHF
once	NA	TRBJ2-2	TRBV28	TGTGCCAGCAGTGGGGCCCCATTAGGCGATACCGGGGAGCTGTTTTTT	CASSGAPLGDTGELFF
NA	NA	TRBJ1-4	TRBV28	TGTGCCAGCAGTCCCCCCACTAATGAAAAACTGTTTTTT	CASSPPTNEKLFF
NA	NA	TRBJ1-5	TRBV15	TGTGCCACCAGTTCCGCGGGGCCCCAGCATTTT	CATSSAGPQHF
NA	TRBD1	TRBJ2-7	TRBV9	TGTGCCAGCAGCGCTCGGATTGGACAGGGGATGGACGAGCAGTACTTC	CASSARIGQGMDEQYF
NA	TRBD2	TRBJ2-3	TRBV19	TGTGCCACTTCCCCCGGGACTAGCGGGAGTTTATCAGATACGCAGTATTTT	CATSPGTSGSLSDTQYF
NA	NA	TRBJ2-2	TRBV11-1	TGTGCCAGCAGCCGTCAGGATACCGGGGAGCTGTTTTTT	CASSRQDTGELFF
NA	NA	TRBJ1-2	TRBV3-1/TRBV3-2	TGTGCCAGCAGCCTAAGAGTGCTCAGGGGTGGTGGCTACACCTTC	CASSLRVLRGGGYTF
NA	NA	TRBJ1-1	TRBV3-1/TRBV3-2	TGTGCCAGCAGCCAACGGGGGCAAGGCACTGAAGCTTTCTTT	CASSQRGQGTEAFF